The present T cell receptor (beta chain) was sequenced within a study of shared clonotypes between healthy human individuals. Each replicate PCR on the sorted subsets used about 0.2 ug DNA (around 30,000 T cell genomes). Some clones are missing from TCRdb's copy, which holds only in-frame ones; the method was immunoSEQ multiplex PCR. The data contain more than 200,000 clones, under 80% of them singletons. General observations from the study: Rarefaction showed that sequencing of sorted subsets was incomplete (despite large depth). Among non-shared clonotypes, generation probabilities were lower than among those shared by all four donors. The naive CD4 repertoires of a few donors were compared, and approximately 5.3% of clonotypes were shared.

CDR1 SQVTM and CDR2 ANQGSEA come from the germline V gene. Trimming took off 5 bases at V and 4 bases at J, with 15 bases between the two ends. The CDR3 has 13 residues. A word on this clone: Its antigen is unknown.

The origin of this receptor is a man aged 25 to 45 in good health. Sequencing input: memory CD4+ T cells sorted from blood. Subset denoted: CD45RA-negative fraction. This chain links TRBV29-1 with TRBJ2-7; possibly TRBD1 for D (5 bases). The CDR3 DNA reads as TGCAGCGTTCCCGGGCAGGGCCTATACGAGCAGTACTTC. This sequence encodes CSVPGQGLYEQYF.